This T cell receptor beta chain was documented in a study of blood T cell repertoires in COVID-19. Assay: immunoSEQ multiplex PCR; the TCRdb copy retains only in-frame clones and omits some. The sample consists of around 100,000 clones, roughly 84% of them appearing once. This CDR3 comprises 17 residues. The germline V gene has CDR1 SGDLS and CDR2 YYNGEE. The V and J ends lost 0 bases and 1 base respectively, with 13 bases between them. The receptor was isolated from a man between 65 and 85 years old with active or convalescent COVID-19. The rearrangement links TRBV9 to TRBJ2-2; weak D call: TRBD1 (5 bases). The sample comprised peripheral blood. The DNA for the CDR3 is TGTGCCAGCAGCGTAGTTCTTGGGGCAGAGAACACCGGGGAGCTGTTTTTT. It encodes CASSVVLGAENTGELFF.